This T cell receptor (beta chain) was sequenced in a study of cytomegalovirus exposure and HLA in healthy donors. Regarding the study as a whole: Within a later analysis, the majority of CMV-associated TCR beta chains appeared HLA-restricted. A later analysis linked a missense variant in DCLRE1C to the trimming of TCR beta V and J genes.

Comments on this clone: Its specificity is unknown.

Sampled while nominally healthy, donors likely had unrecorded immune exposures. Germline CDR1 reads GTSNPN; CDR2 reads SVGIG (reference sequence). Trimming left V 0 bases short and J 4 bases short, with 6 bases between. This CDR3 has 13 amino acids. The primer mix had 60 Vbeta and 13 Jbeta primers. TCRdb's copy holds only in-frame clones and misses some; the assay was immunoSEQ multiplex PCR. The sample lists about 130,000 clones; over 65% were seen once. Sequencing was done on a sample of PBMCs. The rearrangement links TRBV30 to TRBJ2-2; no firm D call. This receptor was obtained from a man between 18 and 29 years old in good health and CMV-seropositive. In DNA form, the CDR3 reads TGTGCCTGGAGTGTCCTCAGCACCGGGGAGCTGTTTTTT. Translation: CAWSVLSTGELFF.